The sample holds a few counts of the clone carrying this T cell receptor beta chain. Antigen specificity is unknown. The record originates from a study of shared clonotypes between healthy human individuals. Across the study: There were three CD4 naive, three CD4 memory, two CD8 naive and one CD8 memory plates per donor.

Study-wide results and limits: Shared clonotypes across all four donors exceeded non-shared ones in generation probability.

The table came from immunoSEQ multiplex PCR; TCRdb's copy has only in-frame clones and leaves some out. In the table there are some 2,100,000 clones, about 92% of which are singletons. As defined, naive CD8 cells were CD45RO-negative and positively selected for CCR7, with terminally differentiated effector memory CD45RA+ cells excluded. The donors were adults (healthy and HIV-negative) with no recent acute infections or vaccinations. The germline V gene encodes CDR1 MNHEY and CDR2 SMNVEV (reference sequence). Trimming took off 8 bases at V and 0 bases at J, with 8 bases between the two ends. The CDR3 loop spans 13 amino acids.

The V call is TRBV27, the J call TRBJ1-5; perhaps TRBD1 as D (5 bases). Material for sequencing was naive CD8+ T cells from PBMCs. The TCR originated in a man younger than 35 in good health. Some clones in this sample may be carry-over from other donors' samples. CDR3: CASGGRSNQPQHF. CDR3 nucleotide sequence: TGTGCCAGCGGGGGTCGTAGCAATCAGCCCCAGCATTTT.